This T cell receptor (beta chain) is drawn from a study of identical twins. Study results and caveats: Fewer insertions marked abundant cord blood beta clonotypes; young adult naive trended weakly, memory not at all.

This clonotype was seen at least ten times. Its antigen is as yet unknown. One entry per CDR3 protein, called by TCRdb with MiXCR from the 5' RACE reads. Altogether approximately 220,000 distinct CDR3 sequences are present, approximately 7.9% being singletons, with the ten largest covering 5.4%. Germline CDR1 is MGHRA and CDR2 is YSYEKL. With V trimmed by 4 bases and J by 2 bases, 7 bases remained unmatched. The CDR3 spans 16 residues. These data also featured in a second study, about yellow fever vaccine responses in identical twins.

This receptor was obtained from a woman under 30 in good health. The chain links TRBV4-1 to TRBJ2-1; 8 bases fit TRBD1. Sequenced material: CD8+ T cells sorted from blood. The CDR3: CASSRVDRGAYNEQFF. CDR3 nucleotide sequence: TGCGCCAGCAGCCGGGTTGACAGGGGAGCCTACAATGAGCAGTTCTTC.